This section outlines one T cell receptor beta chain sequence together with its context. This clonotype was recorded many times. It lacks a known antigen. No much larger clonotype is one base removed from it; base qualities were not supplied. These data belong to a study of T cells in Graves' hyperthyroidism and ophthalmopathy (dated by TCRdb to between 2018 and 2021). Study-level background: Peripheral blood samples were taken at the time of initial diagnosis, prior to any treatment. To identify distinguishing TCR V-J signatures, a discovery cohort of about a hundred patients was used, comprising 43 with Graves' ophthalmopathy and under 60 with stable Graves' hyperthyroidism. Prospective prediction of ophthalmopathy was tested in an independent validation cohort of some 20 hyperthyroidism patients and some 17 patients who later progressed to ophthalmopathy. The 75 to 100 discovery patients were randomly divided into training and test sets at a 7:3 ratio. In roughly six Graves' hyperthyroidism patients, the study also compared T-cell repertoires from thyroid tissue with T-cell repertoires from blood. After blood sampling, hyperthyroidism patients were treated with methimazole at a starting dose of 30 mg daily, and ophthalmopathy patients were treated with high-dose intravenous methylprednisolone. TCR Vbeta CDR3 sequencing of around 130 peripheral blood samples (43 ophthalmopathy, around 80 hyperthyroidism and approximately 17 progressor patients) is reported in the paper. Results the study describes overall, beyond this receptor: In validation, the model predicted progression to ophthalmopathy a median of around 6.5 months before onset, with about 71% sensitivity and roughly 77% specificity. Blood samples also contained most of the expanded thyroid clonotypes (frequency above 0.001), which suggests that blood repertoires may reflect thyroid immune responses. A 13 V-J signature model separated ophthalmopathy from stable hyperthyroidism, with about 90% sensitivity and 81.08% specificity in cross-validation and 80%/75% in testing. No statistical method was used to fix the sample size in advance, and group allocation was not hidden from the investigators.

The TCR beta CDR3 regions were amplified from RNA transcripts. A first-round RT-PCR of the TCR CDR3 used the HTBI primer set with the Qiagen OneStep RT-PCR kit. Libraries were constructed in a second round of multiplex PCR, after which size selection and purification were carried out. Sequencing of the libraries was done on an Illumina HiSeq2000 using paired-end 100 bp reads. Regarding the original processing steps: SOAPnuke was used to process the raw data, with reads discarded if the reads contained adapters or uncalled bases, had a mean Phred below 15, or lacked an exact constant-primer or identifier match. High-quality paired reads were merged with COPE v1.2.5, and unique nucleotide sequences were defined as clonotypes. MiTCR v1.1 was used to align the clonotypes against IMGT TRBV, TRBD and TRBJ reference segments. Only V-J combinations with frequency above 0.0001, covering approximately 99% of repertoires, were analysed. The TCS score was defined as the ratio of F50 (clonal expansion) to E x V (chaos), calculated using BLOSUM62-based TCRdist between CDR3 peptides within each V-J. Welch's t-statistics and random forest reduced fewer than 600 V-J features to about 13, which were used in a naive Bayes classifier (R e1071). In-frame beta chains were kept once TCRdb had trimmed the public reads at Q25 with fastp and called clones with MiXCR. Each entry is one CDR3 protein sequence, shown with its most common DNA and genes. What appears here as the V and J calls and clone size reflects TCRdb's work, not the paper's. The sample contains roughly 550,000 distinct CDR3 sequences, about 16% of them found a single time. Together, the top ten hold approximately 32% of the sample.

Moderately to severely active disease, a Clinical Activity Score of at least 3, a NOSPECS grade of at least 4, and a duration under 3 months were present in ophthalmopathy patients. The study excluded patients with uncontrolled infections, other autoimmune diseases, pregnancy or lactation. Diagnoses relied on clinical symptoms, serum thyroxine and TRAb, thyroid ultrasound and orbital computed tomography. PBMCs were separated from 8 to 10 ml of fresh peripheral blood using Ficoll-Paque density gradient centrifugation. Total RNA was extracted using Trizol reagent, and RNA quality was assessed on an Agilent 2100 Bioanalyzer. V sheds 0 bases and J sheds 7 bases, leaving 13 bases between their ends. As encoded in the germline V gene, CDR1 is SGDLS while CDR2 is YYNGEE. CDR3 length: 14 amino acids, cysteine to phenylalanine. Only the CDR3 region is kept as DNA, spanning 42 bases read in frame from base 1.

This TCR was recovered from a woman aged 25 to 39 with Graves' ophthalmopathy. What was sequenced was blood. The V and J genes are TRBV9 and TRBJ1-1; TRBD1 is a possible D gene, resting on 6 matching bases. The nucleotide sequence is given as TGTGCCAGCAGCGTAGACGCGGGGGCGATTGAAGCTTTCTTT. The encoded protein is CASSVDAGAIEAFF.